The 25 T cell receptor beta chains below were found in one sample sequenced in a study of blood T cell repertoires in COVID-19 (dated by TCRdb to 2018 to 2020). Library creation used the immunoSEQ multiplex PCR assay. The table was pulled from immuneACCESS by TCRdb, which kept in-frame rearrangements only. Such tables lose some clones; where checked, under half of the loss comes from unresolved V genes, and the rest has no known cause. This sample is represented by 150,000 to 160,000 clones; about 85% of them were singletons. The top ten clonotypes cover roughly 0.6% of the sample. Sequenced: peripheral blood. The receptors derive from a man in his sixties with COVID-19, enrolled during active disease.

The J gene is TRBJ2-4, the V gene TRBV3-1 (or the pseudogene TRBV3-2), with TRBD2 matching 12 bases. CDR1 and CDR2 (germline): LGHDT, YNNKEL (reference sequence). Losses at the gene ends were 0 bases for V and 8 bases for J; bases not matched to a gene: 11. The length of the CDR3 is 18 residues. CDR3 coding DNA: TGTGCCAGCAGCCAAGATGTCCCTAGCGGGGGGGCACTGCACATTCAGTACTTC. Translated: CASSQDVPSGGALHIQYF.

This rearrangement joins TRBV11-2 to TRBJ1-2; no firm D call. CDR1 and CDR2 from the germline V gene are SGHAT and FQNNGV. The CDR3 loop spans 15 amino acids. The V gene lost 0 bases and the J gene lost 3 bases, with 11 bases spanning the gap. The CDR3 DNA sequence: TGTGCCAGCAGCTTAGATCGGTGGGCTTACTATGGCTACACCTTC. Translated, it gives CASSLDRWAYYGYTF.

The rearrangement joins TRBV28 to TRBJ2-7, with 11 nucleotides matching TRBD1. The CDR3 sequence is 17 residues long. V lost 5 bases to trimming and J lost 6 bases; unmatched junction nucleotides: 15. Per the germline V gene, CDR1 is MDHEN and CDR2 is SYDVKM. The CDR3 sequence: CASSPYLRTGGRLEQYF. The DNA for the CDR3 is TGTGCCAGCAGTCCCTACTTACGGACAGGGGGCCGGCTCGAGCAGTACTTC.

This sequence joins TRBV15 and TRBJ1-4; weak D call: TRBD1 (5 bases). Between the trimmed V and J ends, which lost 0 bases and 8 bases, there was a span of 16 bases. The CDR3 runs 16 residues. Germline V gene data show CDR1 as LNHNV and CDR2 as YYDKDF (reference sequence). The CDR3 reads CATSRDLGAGKEKLFF. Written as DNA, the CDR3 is TGTGCCACCAGCAGAGATCTTGGGGCAGGAAAGGAAAAACTGTTTTTT.

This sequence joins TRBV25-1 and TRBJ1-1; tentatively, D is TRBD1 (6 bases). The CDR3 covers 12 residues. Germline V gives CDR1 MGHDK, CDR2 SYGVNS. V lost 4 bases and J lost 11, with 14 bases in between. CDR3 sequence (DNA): TGTGCCAGCAGTGTGGGGGCAGGGATGGCTTTCTTT. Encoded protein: CASSVGAGMAFF. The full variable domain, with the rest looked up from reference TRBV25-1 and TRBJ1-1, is EADIYQTPRYLVIGTGKKITLECSQTMGHDKMYWYQQDPGMELHLIHYSYGVNSTEKGDLSSESTVSRIRTEHFPLTLESARPSHTSQYLCASSVGAGMAFFGQGTRLTVV.

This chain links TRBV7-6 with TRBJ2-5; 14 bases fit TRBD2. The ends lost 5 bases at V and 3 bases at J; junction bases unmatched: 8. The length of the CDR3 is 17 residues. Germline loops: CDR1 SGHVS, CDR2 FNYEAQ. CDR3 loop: CASSPGLAGDPKETQYF. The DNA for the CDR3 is TGTGCCAGCAGCCCGGGACTAGCGGGAGACCCTAAAGAGACCCAGTACTTC.

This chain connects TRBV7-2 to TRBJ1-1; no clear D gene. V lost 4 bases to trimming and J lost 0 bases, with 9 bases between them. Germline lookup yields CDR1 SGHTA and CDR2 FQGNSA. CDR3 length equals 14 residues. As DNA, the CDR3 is TGTGCCAGCAGCTATTTAAGCGTGAACACTGAAGCTTTCTTT. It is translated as CASSYLSVNTEAFF.

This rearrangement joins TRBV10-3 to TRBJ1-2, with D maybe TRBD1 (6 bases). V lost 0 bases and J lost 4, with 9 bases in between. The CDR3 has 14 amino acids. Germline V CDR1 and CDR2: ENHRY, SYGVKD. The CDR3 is CAISESPGVYGYTF. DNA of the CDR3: TGTGCCATCAGTGAGTCGCCAGGGGTCTATGGCTACACCTTC.

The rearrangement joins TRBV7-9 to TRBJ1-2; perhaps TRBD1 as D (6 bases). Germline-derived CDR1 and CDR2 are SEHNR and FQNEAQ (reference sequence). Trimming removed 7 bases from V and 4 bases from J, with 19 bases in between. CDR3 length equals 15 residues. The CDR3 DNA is TGTGCCAGCACCCTGGGTGGGGGCCCCCTCTATGGCTACACCTTC. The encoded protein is CASTLGGGPLYGYTF.

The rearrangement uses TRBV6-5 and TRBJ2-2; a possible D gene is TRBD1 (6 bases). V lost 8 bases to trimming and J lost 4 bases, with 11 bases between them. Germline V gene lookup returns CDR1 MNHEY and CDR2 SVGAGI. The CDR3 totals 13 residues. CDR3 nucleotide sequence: TGTGCCAGCTACAGGGAGTTCACCGGGGAGCTGTTTTTT. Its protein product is CASYREFTGELFF.

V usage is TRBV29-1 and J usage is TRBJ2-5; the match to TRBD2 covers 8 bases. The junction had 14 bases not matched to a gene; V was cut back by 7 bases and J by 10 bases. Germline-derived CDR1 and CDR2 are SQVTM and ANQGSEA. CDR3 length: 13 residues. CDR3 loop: CSAHLAGNPIQYF. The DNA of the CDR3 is TGCAGCGCCCATCTAGCGGGCAACCCTATCCAGTACTTC.

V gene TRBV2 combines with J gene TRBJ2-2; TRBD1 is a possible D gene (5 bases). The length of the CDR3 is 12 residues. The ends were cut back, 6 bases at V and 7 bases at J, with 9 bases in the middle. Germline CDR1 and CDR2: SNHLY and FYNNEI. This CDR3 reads CASRGVDGELFF. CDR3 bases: TGTGCCAGCAGAGGGGTGGACGGGGAGCTGTTTTTT.

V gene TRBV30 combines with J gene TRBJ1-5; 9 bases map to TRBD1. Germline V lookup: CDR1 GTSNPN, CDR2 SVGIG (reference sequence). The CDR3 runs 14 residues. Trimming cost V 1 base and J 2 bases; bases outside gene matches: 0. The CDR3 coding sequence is TGTGCCTGGAGTGGGACAGGGGGCAATCAGCCCCAGCATTTT. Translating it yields CAWSGTGGNQPQHF.

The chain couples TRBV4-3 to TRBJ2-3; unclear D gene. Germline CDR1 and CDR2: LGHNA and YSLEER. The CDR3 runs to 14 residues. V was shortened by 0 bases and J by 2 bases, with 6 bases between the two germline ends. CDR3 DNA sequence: TGCGCCAGCAGCCAAGATCCATCCACAGATACGCAGTATTTT. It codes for CASSQDPSTDTQYF.

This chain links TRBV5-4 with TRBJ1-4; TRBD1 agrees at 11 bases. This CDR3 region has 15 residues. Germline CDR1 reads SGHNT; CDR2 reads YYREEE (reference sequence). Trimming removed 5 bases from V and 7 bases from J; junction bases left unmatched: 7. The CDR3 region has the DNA TGTGCCAGCAGGTCACTGGGGACAGGGGGTGAAAAACTGTTTTTT. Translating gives CASRSLGTGGEKLFF.

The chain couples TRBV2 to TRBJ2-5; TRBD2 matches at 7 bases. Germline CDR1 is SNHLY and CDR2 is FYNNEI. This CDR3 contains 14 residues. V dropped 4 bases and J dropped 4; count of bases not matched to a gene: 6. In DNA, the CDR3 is TGTGCCAGCAGTGGAACTAGCGTTGGAGAGACCCAGTACTTC. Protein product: CASSGTSVGETQYF.

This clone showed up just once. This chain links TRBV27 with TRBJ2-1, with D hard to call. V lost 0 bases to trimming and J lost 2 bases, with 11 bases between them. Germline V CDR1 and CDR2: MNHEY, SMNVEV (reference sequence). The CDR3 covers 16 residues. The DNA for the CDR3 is TGTGCCAGCAGTTTATCGCGCGGAGTAGCCTACAATGAGCAGTTCTTC. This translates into CASSLSRGVAYNEQFF.

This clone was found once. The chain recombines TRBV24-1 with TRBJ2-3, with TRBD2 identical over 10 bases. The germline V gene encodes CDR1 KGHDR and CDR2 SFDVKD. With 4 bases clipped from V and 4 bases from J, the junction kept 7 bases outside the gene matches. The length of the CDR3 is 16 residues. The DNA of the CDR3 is TGTGCCACCAGTGAATTAGCGGGAGGAAGGGCAGATACGCAGTATTTT. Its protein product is CATSELAGGRADTQYF.

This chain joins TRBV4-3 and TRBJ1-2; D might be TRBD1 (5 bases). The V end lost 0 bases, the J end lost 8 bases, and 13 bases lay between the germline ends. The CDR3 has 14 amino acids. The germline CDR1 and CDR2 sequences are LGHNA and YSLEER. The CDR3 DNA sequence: TGCGCCAGCAGCCAAGATCAGGGATGGGGCGGCTACACCTTC. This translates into CASSQDQGWGGYTF.

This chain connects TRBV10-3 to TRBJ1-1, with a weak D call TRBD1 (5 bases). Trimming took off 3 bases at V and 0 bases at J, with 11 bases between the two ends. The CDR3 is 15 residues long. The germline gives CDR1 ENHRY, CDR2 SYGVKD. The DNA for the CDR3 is TGTGCCATCAGTGATGTACAGGCCATGAACACTGAAGCTTTCTTT. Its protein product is CAISDVQAMNTEAFF.

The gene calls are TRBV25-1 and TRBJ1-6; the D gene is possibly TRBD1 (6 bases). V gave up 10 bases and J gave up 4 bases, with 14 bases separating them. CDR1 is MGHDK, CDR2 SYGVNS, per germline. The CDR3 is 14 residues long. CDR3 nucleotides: TGTGCCACCACTCGGACAGATTATAATTCACCCCTCCACTTT. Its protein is CATTRTDYNSPLHF.

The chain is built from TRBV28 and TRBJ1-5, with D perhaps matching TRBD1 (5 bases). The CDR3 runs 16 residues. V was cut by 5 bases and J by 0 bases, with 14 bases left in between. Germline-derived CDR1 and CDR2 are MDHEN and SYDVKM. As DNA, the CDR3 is TGTGCCAGCAGTCCGGGGGGACTTCTTAGCAATCAGCCCCAGCATTTT. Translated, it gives CASSPGGLLSNQPQHF.

Here the CDR3 DNA reads TGTGCCAGCAGCTGGTGGGCAGGGGATGAAAAACTGTTTTTT. Translated, it gives CASSWWAGDEKLFF. The genes are TRBV5-6 and TRBJ1-4; a possible D gene is TRBD1 (6 bases). Germline loops: CDR1 SGHDT, CDR2 YYEEEE. V was cut by 3 bases and J by 6 bases, with 12 bases left in between. The CDR3 spans 14 residues.

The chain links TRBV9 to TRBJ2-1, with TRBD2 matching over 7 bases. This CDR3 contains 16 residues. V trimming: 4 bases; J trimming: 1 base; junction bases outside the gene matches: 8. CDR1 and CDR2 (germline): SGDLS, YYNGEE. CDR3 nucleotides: TGTGCCAGCAGCTCCTTCGGACTAGGATCCTACAATGAGCAGTTCTTC. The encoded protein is CASSSFGLGSYNEQFF. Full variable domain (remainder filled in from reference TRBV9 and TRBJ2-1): DSGVTQTPKHLITATGQRVTLRCSPRSGDLSVYWYQQSLDQGLQFLIQYYNGEERAKGNILERFSAQQFPDLHSELNLSSLELGDSALYFCASSSFGLGSYNEQFFGPGTRLTVL.

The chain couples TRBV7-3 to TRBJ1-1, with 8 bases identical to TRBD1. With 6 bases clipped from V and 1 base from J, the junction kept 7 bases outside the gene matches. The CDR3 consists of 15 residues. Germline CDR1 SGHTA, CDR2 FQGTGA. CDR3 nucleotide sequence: TGTGCCAGCAGGGAAACTGGGACAGGGAACACTGAAGCTTTCTTT. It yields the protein CASRETGTGNTEAFF.